The 15 T cell receptor beta chains in this list originate from one sample, sequenced in a study of blood T cell repertoires in COVID-19. Produced via immunoSEQ multiplex PCR; TCRdb's table is partial and in-frame only. The data show just over 650,000 clones, with about 90% seen just once and around 0.3% held by the top ten. Sequencing used peripheral blood. Receptor source: a woman younger than 35 with acute or convalescent COVID-19.

The J gene is TRBJ2-2, the V gene TRBV29-1; D call uncertain. The CDR3 has 12 residues. Trimming left V 4 bases short and J 0 bases short, with 3 bases between. Germline V gene lookup returns CDR1 SQVTM and CDR2 ANQGSEA. CDR3 region: CSVGANTGELFF. The CDR3 DNA is TGCAGCGTTGGAGCGAACACCGGGGAGCTGTTTTTT.

CDR3 amino acids: CASSVAVNTEAFF. CDR3 coding DNA: TGTGCCAGCAGCGTAGCAGTGAACACTGAAGCTTTCTTT. The chain carries TRBV7-3 and TRBJ1-1; no firm D call. Trimming left V 5 bases short and J 0 bases short, with 7 bases between. The germline gives CDR1 SGHTA, CDR2 FQGTGA. The CDR3 totals 13 residues.

V and J are TRBV5-6 and TRBJ2-7, with D perhaps matching TRBD2 (6 bases). Germline V gene lookup returns CDR1 SGHDT and CDR2 YYEEEE. The CDR3 totals 12 residues. Trimming cost V 4 bases and J 3 bases, with 8 bases left between them. The CDR3 here is CASSPRGYEQYF. Written as DNA, the CDR3 is TGTGCCAGCAGCCCGCGGGGCTACGAGCAGTACTTC.

The V gene is TRBV3-1 (or the pseudogene TRBV3-2), the J gene TRBJ1-4; TRBD1 aligns across 9 bases. V shed 7 bases, J shed 8 bases, and the junction held 8 bases outside the gene matches. CDR3 length equals 14 residues. Germline CDR1 LGHDT, CDR2 YNNKEL (reference sequence). CDR3: CASTPGTGREKLFF. The CDR3 DNA reads TGTGCCAGCACCCCCGGGACAGGGAGGGAAAAACTGTTTTTT.

This clone was picked up one time. The rearrangement links TRBV10-3 to TRBJ1-3; D is unclear. V was trimmed by 7 bases and J by 0 bases, leaving 4 bases between them. The CDR3 covers 12 residues. Germline CDR1 and CDR2: ENHRY and SYGVKD. Here the CDR3 reads CAITGSGNTIYF. The DNA for the CDR3 is TGTGCCATCACGGGCTCTGGAAACACCATATATTTT.

The gene calls are TRBV5-6 and TRBJ2-3; a possible D gene is TRBD1 (6 bases). Trimming removed 2 bases from V and 6 bases from J, with 10 bases in between. The CDR3 spans 13 residues. Germline V gene lookup returns CDR1 SGHDT and CDR2 YYEEEE. The CDR3 nucleotides read TGTGCCAGCAGCTTTGCAGGGGAGGATACGCAGTATTTT. Translating gives CASSFAGEDTQYF. Complete variable domain (other parts from reference TRBV5-6 and TRBJ2-3): DAGVTQSPTHLIKTRGQQVTLRCSPKSGHDTVSWYQQALGQGPQFIFQYYEEEERQRGNFPDRFSGHQFPNYSSELNVNALLLGDSALYLCASSFAGEDTQYFGPGTRLTVL.

V is TRBV7-2 and J is TRBJ2-7; TRBD2 matches 12 bases. This CDR3 spans 14 amino acids. The V gene's germline CDR1 is SGHTA and CDR2 FQGNSA. V was clipped by 5 bases and J by 4 bases; unmatched bases: 3. The CDR3 DNA reads as TGTGCCAGCAGCCCGACTAGCGGGGGATACGAGCAGTACTTC. As protein: CASSPTSGGYEQYF.

The gene calls are TRBV7-6 and TRBJ1-3, with 7 nucleotides matching TRBD1. The CDR3 runs to 20 residues. The V and J ends lost 0 bases and 4 bases, in that order; junction bases with no gene match: 18. Germline V gene lookup returns CDR1 SGHVS and CDR2 FNYEAQ. CDR3 in amino acids: CASSLAWAGGFPTPGNTIYF. CDR3 in DNA: TGTGCCAGCAGCTTAGCTTGGGCAGGGGGTTTCCCTACTCCCGGAAACACCATATATTTT.

This chain joins TRBV9 and TRBJ2-7; 9 bases fit TRBD2. The CDR3 sequence is 15 residues long. The J segment lost 3 bases and the V segment lost 0 bases, leaving 4 bases of the junction unmatched. Germline CDR1 is SGDLS and CDR2 is YYNGEE. DNA for the CDR3: TGTGCCAGCAGCGTAGCGGCGGGGGGGATCTACGAGCAGTACTTC. Translating gives CASSVAAGGIYEQYF.

This chain connects TRBV6-6 to TRBJ2-7, with TRBD1 as a possible D gene (6 bases). The CDR3 contains 16 residues. Trimming shortened V by 0 bases and J by 1 base, and 13 bases separated the two germline ends. The germline CDR1 and CDR2 sequences are MNHNY and SVGAGI (reference sequence). The CDR3 DNA sequence: TGTGCCAGCAGTTACTCCATAGGACAGTATTCCTACGAGCAGTACTTC. Protein sequence: CASSYSIGQYSYEQYF.

The chain recombines TRBV19 with TRBJ1-4; 10 nucleotides align to TRBD1. Germline V gene data show CDR1 as LNHDA and CDR2 as SQIVND (reference sequence). CDR3 size: 16 residues. J gave up 8 bases and V 7 bases, and 13 bases lay outside the gene matches. CDR3 region: CASTLGLTGGVEKLFF. DNA of the CDR3: TGTGCCAGTACCCTAGGCCTGACAGGGGGCGTCGAAAAACTGTTTTTT.

The chain is built from TRBV7-2 and TRBJ1-6; D remains ambiguous. The CDR3 sequence is 17 residues long. CDR1 is SGHTA and CDR2 is FQGNSA in the germline V gene. Trimming removed 1 base from V and 4 bases from J, with 14 bases in between. CDR3 protein: CASSLEHARAYNSPLHF. DNA of the CDR3: TGTGCCAGCAGCTTAGAGCATGCGAGGGCTTATAATTCACCCCTCCACTTT.

A few counts support this clone. The chain recombines TRBV27 with TRBJ1-1, with 10 bases fitting TRBD1. V lost 4 bases, J lost 4 bases, and 0 bases stayed unmatched. The CDR3 sequence is 13 residues long. The germline CDR1 and CDR2 sequences are MNHEY and SMNVEV (reference sequence). CDR3 in DNA: TGTGCCAGCAGTTGGACAGGGGGCACTGAAGCTTTCTTT. Translating gives CASSWTGGTEAFF.

The chain employs TRBV7-2 and TRBJ1-6; D is ambiguous. V was trimmed by 0 bases and J by 6 bases, leaving 9 bases between them. The CDR3 spans 15 residues. Looked up from germline, CDR1 is SGHTA and CDR2 is FQGNSA. The CDR3 nucleotides are TGTGCCAGCAGCTTAGCGGGCAGTTCTAATTCACCCCTCCACTTT. It codes for CASSLAGSSNSPLHF.

This chain uses TRBV5-1 with TRBJ2-1, with 11 bases identical to TRBD2. The CDR3 sequence is 16 residues long. The germline gives CDR1 SGHRS, CDR2 YFSETQ. V trimming: 2 bases; J trimming: 6 bases; junction bases outside the gene matches: 7. The CDR3 DNA reads TGCGCCAGCAGCTTATATCTAGCGGGGGGCATCAATGAGCAGTTCTTC. Translating it yields CASSLYLAGGINEQFF.